Presented here are 9 T cell receptor beta chains from one specimen sequenced in a study of shared clonotypes between healthy human individuals. TCRdb keeps only in-frame clones here, not all; method: immunoSEQ multiplex PCR. The table has approximately 530,000 clones, more than 95% seen once. Sequencing was performed on naive CD4+ T cells sorted from blood. The subset: CD45RA+ positively selected. The receptors originated from a woman under 40 in good health.

The chain couples TRBV13 to TRBJ2-2; D not certain. The CDR3 covers 16 residues. V lost 3 bases, J lost 6 bases, and 17 bases lay in between. Germline V gene sequence: CDR1 PRHDT, CDR2 FYEKMQ (reference sequence). CDR3 residues: CASSFNPRSRSGELFF. The CDR3 nucleotides are TGTGCCAGCAGCTTCAATCCCCGTTCCCGCTCCGGGGAGCTGTTTTTT.

The chain links TRBV28 to TRBJ1-4; D is perhaps TRBD1 (6 bases). CDR3 length: 16 amino acids. The germline CDR1 and CDR2 sequences are MDHEN and SYDVKM. V was clipped by 4 bases and J by 0 bases, with 12 bases between them. The CDR3 coding sequence is TGTGCCAGCAGTTCCCCAGGGGACGCAACTAATGAAAAACTGTTTTTT. Translated, it gives CASSSPGDATNEKLFF.

The rearrangement links TRBV11-2 to TRBJ1-3, with TRBD1 matching 9 bases. The J segment lost 1 base and the V segment lost 4 bases, leaving 5 bases of the junction unmatched. The CDR3 has 16 amino acids. Germline V gene sequence: CDR1 SGHAT, CDR2 FQNNGV. The CDR3, as DNA: TGTGCCAGCAGCTCGACGACAGGGGGTTCTGGAAACACCATATATTTT. Translated: CASSSTTGGSGNTIYF.

The V and J genes are TRBV13 and TRBJ1-3; D remains unclear. The germline gives CDR1 PRHDT, CDR2 FYEKMQ (reference sequence). The length of the CDR3 is 13 residues. The V gene lost 6 bases and the J gene lost 1 base, with 7 bases spanning the gap. Here the CDR3 reads CASSSQSGNTIYF. DNA for the CDR3: TGTGCCAGCAGTTCCCAGTCTGGAAACACCATATATTTT. The whole variable domain, remainder taken from reference TRBV13 and TRBJ1-3, is AAGVIQSPRHLIKEKRETATLKCYPIPRHDTVYWYQQGPGQDPQFLISFYEKMQSDKGSIPDRFSAQQFSDYHSELNMSSLELGDSALYFCASSSQSGNTIYFGEGSWLTVV.

This chain links TRBV6-4 with TRBJ2-7, with D possibly being TRBD2 (6 bases). Trimming left V 11 bases short and J 6 bases short, with 17 bases between. This CDR3 is built from 12 residues. CDR1 and CDR2 (germline): MRHNA, SNTAGT. The CDR3 DNA reads as TGTGCCGCTCCTGGGAGGTTAGTCGAGCAGTACTTC. It translates to CAAPGRLVEQYF.

The V gene is TRBV7-2, the J gene TRBJ2-7, with D perhaps TRBD2 (6 bases). Trimming took 5 bases from V and 1 from J, leaving 27 bases between them. The CDR3 extends over 19 amino acids. Per germline, CDR1 SGHTA and CDR2 FQGNSA. The DNA of the CDR3 is TGTGCCAGCAGCACAAGCTTAGTGAGTATCGGACTAAGTTCCTACGAGCAGTACTTC. As protein: CASSTSLVSIGLSSYEQYF. The whole variable domain, remainder taken from reference TRBV7-2 and TRBJ2-7, is GAGVSQSPSNKVTEKGKDVELRCDPISGHTALYWYRQSLGQGLEFLIYFQGNSAPDKSGLPSDRFSAERTGGSVSTLTIQRTQQEDSAVYLCASSTSLVSIGLSSYEQYFGPGTRLTVT.

CDR3 bases: TGCGCCAGCAGCCAACCGACAGGGAGCACATCCAAAAACATTCAGTACTTC. Its protein product is CASSQPTGSTSKNIQYF. This chain uses TRBV4-1 with TRBJ2-4, with TRBD1 identical over 7 bases. The CDR3 spans 17 residues. The germline V gene encodes CDR1 MGHRA and CDR2 YSYEKL. V was pared by 2 bases and J by 2 bases, with 9 bases of the junction left unmatched.

The J gene is TRBJ1-5, the V gene TRBV5-1; D remains unclear. The CDR3 has 14 amino acids. The V end was cut by 6 bases, the J end by 2 bases, with 12 bases between. Germline-derived CDR1 and CDR2 are SGHRS and YFSETQ. The CDR3 here is CASTLDPGNQPQHF. The CDR3, as DNA: TGCGCCAGCACCCTTGACCCTGGCAATCAGCCCCAGCATTTT.

The chain joins TRBV28 to TRBJ2-7, with 9 bases matching TRBD1. V gave up 11 bases and J gave up 2 bases; unmatched junction bases: 7. CDR1 is MDHEN, CDR2 SYDVKM, per germline. CDR3 length: 13 residues. The CDR3 reads CALRGQGPYEQYF. The CDR3 DNA is TGTGCCCTTCGGGGACAGGGACCCTACGAGCAGTACTTC.